Each of the 7 T cell receptor beta chains below was sequenced from the same sample in a study of CD8 T cells in Susac syndrome. RNA totalling roughly 0.45 to 1 ug underwent reverse transcription with random hexamers. Each CDR3 protein gets one entry after TCRdb re-called the immunoSEQ multiplex PCR reads with MiXCR. The table has approximately 74,000 distinct CDR3 sequences, about 92% seen once; the top ten hold over 0.5%. Specimen: CD4+ T cells from PBMCs. The receptor source for this set is a human donor with Susac syndrome.

The rearrangement links TRBV20-1 to TRBJ2-4; the D is unclear. This CDR3 is built from 11 residues. V dropped 2 bases and J dropped 6 bases, with 5 bases sitting between them. The germline V gene has CDR1 DFQATT and CDR2 SNEGSKA (reference sequence). This CDR3 is CSARLVNIQYF. For the CDR3, the DNA is TGCAGTGCTAGACTTGTAAACATTCAGTACTTC.

This clonotype came up once. The chain couples TRBV24-1 to TRBJ2-2, with TRBD1 identical over 9 bases. Trimming cost V 4 bases and J 7 bases; bases outside gene matches: 9. This CDR3 region has 16 residues. CDR1 is KGHDR and CDR2 is SFDVKD in the germline V gene. CDR3 loop: CATSDPGQGAVGELFF. The CDR3 nucleotides read TGTGCCACCAGTGACCCGGGACAGGGAGCGGTCGGGGAGCTGTTTTTT.

The J gene is TRBJ2-1, the V gene TRBV6-6, with 7 bases fitting TRBD1. J lost 0 bases, V lost 6 bases, and 8 bases had no gene match. This CDR3 is built from 16 residues. The V gene's germline CDR1 is MNHNY and CDR2 SVGAGI (reference sequence). CDR3 sequence: CASRQMTGSSYNEQFF. The CDR3 nucleotides are TGTGCCAGCAGGCAAATGACAGGGAGCTCCTACAATGAGCAGTTCTTC.

The rearrangement uses TRBV7-6 and TRBJ2-3; D perhaps matches TRBD2 (5 bases). The germline V gene has CDR1 SGHVS and CDR2 FNYEAQ. This CDR3 has 14 residues. Trimming took off 4 bases at V and 1 base at J, with 9 bases between the two ends. Here the CDR3 reads CASSSEVRTDTQYF. DNA of the CDR3: TGTGCCAGCAGCTCGGAGGTCCGCACAGATACGCAGTATTTT.

The genes are TRBV18 and TRBJ2-7; no clear D gene. The CDR3 contains 14 residues. Germline assignment: CDR1 KGHSH and CDR2 LQKENI. V was shortened by 2 bases and J by 0 bases, with 8 bases between the two germline ends. This CDR3 is CASSPIGYSYEQYF. The CDR3, as DNA: TGTGCCAGCTCACCAATAGGATACTCCTACGAGCAGTACTTC.

V is TRBV10-3 and J is TRBJ2-1, with D possibly matching TRBD1 (5 bases). V lost 8 bases to trimming and J lost 7 bases, with 9 bases between them. Looked up from germline, CDR1 is ENHRY and CDR2 is SYGVKD. The CDR3 sequence is 11 residues long. The CDR3 sequence: CAIGNRNEQFF. CDR3 DNA sequence: TGTGCCATCGGGAACAGGAATGAGCAGTTCTTC.

The chain uses TRBV18 and TRBJ2-5; D unclear. V lost 3 bases and J 2 bases, leaving 7 bases between the germline ends. There are 13 residues in the CDR3. From germline, CDR1 is KGHSH and CDR2 LQKENI. CDR3 coding DNA: TGTGCCAGCTCACCGAGGCAGCAAGAGACCCAGTACTTC. Protein product: CASSPRQQETQYF.